This TCR beta chain is drawn from a study of cytomegalovirus exposure and HLA in healthy donors (dated by TCRdb to 2017 to 2019). Describing the broader study: According to an earlier analysis of a few hundred of the donors, roughly 180 million T cells yielded 120 million or so unique TCR beta sequences and about 280 Gb of sequence data. An early release covering roughly 600 HLA-typed donors comprised about 300 gigabases of sequencing data and 85 million to 100 million unique TCR sequences. Among the roughly 400 genotyped donors, more than 70% belonged to the genetic ancestry cluster associated with self-reported Caucasian donors. The study aimed to test whether signatures of past pathogen exposure could be identified by cataloging public T cell receptors. The study used immunosequencing to profile the T cell repertoires of more than 650 subjects and linked those repertoires to cytomegalovirus serostatus. A separate validation cohort of approximately 120 different subjects was used in addition to the 666-subject first cohort. The study combined high-throughput TCR immunosequencing, statistical association of individual TCRs with disease status, and machine learning to predict cytomegalovirus infection status. A later analysis re-analyzed previously published TCR beta repertoires from hundreds of donors and added high-resolution HLA genotyping to study TCR occurrence patterns. Rather than drawing on any new phenotypic data, the later analysis identified candidate immune exposures from TCR beta sequences and the way those sequences occurred across donors. In an earlier analysis of 587 of the donors, high-throughput TCR beta sequencing was used to judge whether each TCR beta V gene segment behaved as functional or pseudogenic. Alongside the repertoire data, information on donor age, sex, ethnicity and CMV serostatus was compiled. A later genetic analysis used genome-wide SNP genotypes for about 60% of the roughly 670 donors, treating that subset as a discovery cohort. All discovery cohort repertoires had been generated using a single sequencing platform. Both class I and class II loci were covered by HLA typing, at four-digit resolution. The number of typed donors differed by locus: about 620-630 for A, B, C, DRB1 and DQB1; some 500 for DQA1; 606 for DPA1; and around 450 for DPB1. Roughly five DR-DQ haplotypes were handled as single units for association and clustering, since linkage in the cohort was strong. Among roughly 400 genotyped donors of the cohort, an average of around 240,000 unique TCR beta nucleotide sequences was sequenced per donor, of which 15% to 20% were non-productive.

The research as a whole found: A later analysis found that TCR association rates varied across HLA loci, with DRB1 alleles showing the most associated TCRs and HLA-C alleles the fewest. The authors suggested that the approach could potentially be extended to other disease states and immunological phenotypes. When HLA alleles, especially DR and DQ, strongly co-occurred, TCR associations were difficult to assign to individual alleles. In an earlier analysis of about 540 of the donors, most TCR beta V segments were observed in productive rearrangements about 90% or about 30% of the time, broadly matching IMGT annotations. A group of highly shared sequence variants was considered likely to be a technical artifact of the sequencing pipeline. In a later analysis, HLA-associated TCR beta chains were found to be more clonally expanded and to have lower generation probabilities than equally common non-associated chains. The 87-base-pair reads could not distinguish some IMGT-functional V segments, including TRBV6-2 and TRBV6-3, so those segments were excluded. Roughly uniform sequencing depth across donors was assumed in presence/absence analyses, although this assumption may not hold. Three of the identified cytomegalovirus-associated TCR beta chains were confirmed in vitro to be specific for cytomegalovirus antigens. The cohort was sequenced for TCR beta chains only, and without alpha or paired-chain data the features that could be detected were limited. Because HLA typing was missing for some donors at each locus, association tests included only the typed subset. In the study, about 150 TCR beta chains were listed as associated with cytomegalovirus. Linkage disequilibrium might explain the correlated functional status among segregating V segments, but an unknown experimental factor could not be ruled out. Because counts were too low, more than 15 rarely observed V segments, including chromosome 9 orphons, were excluded from the earlier analysis of about 500 of the donors. V-gene and J-gene trimming of TCR beta chains was associated with a missense DCLRE1C variant in a later genetic analysis, and the association was replicated in an independent cohort. In a later genetic analysis, fewer N-insertions in productive TCRs were reported among donors in an Asian-associated ancestry cluster than the roughly 700-donor mean. Most CMV-associated TCR beta chains appeared to be HLA-restricted in a later analysis, and the HLA associations seemed to be driven largely by CMV exposure. A further reported finding was that TCR beta sequences accurately predicted the HLA-A and HLA-B alleles for most subjects in the first cohort. The classifier was reported to diagnose cytomegalovirus status with high specificity and sensitivity in both the original and validation cohorts. A later analysis reported that several top co-occurrence clusters appeared linked to parvovirus B19, influenza, CMV and Epstein-Barr virus. A later analysis associated approximately 17,000 TCR beta sequences with specific HLA alleles at a false discovery rate of 0.05. Across donors, most TCR sequences were observed very rarely, whereas some public TCRs were present in many individuals. Immune exposure information for the cohort was limited to CMV serostatus.

In total, approximately 610 healthy bone marrow donors made up the cohort. Cohort members were all nominally healthy when sampled, although unrecorded immune exposures were likely present. The donor was CMV seropositive and belonged to the group of 250 to 300 seropositive cohort members. Every donor gave a peripheral blood sample, and the peripheral blood mononuclear cells from that sample were used for TCR beta sequencing. Genomic DNA was extracted from the blood cell samples with the Qiagen DNeasy Blood Extraction Kit. A word on this clone: It lacks a known antigen. No much larger clone is present one base from it, and per-base qualities are unavailable.

From cysteine to phenylalanine, the CDR3 is 13 amino acids long. Just CDR3 DNA is preserved here, 39 bases in frame from base 1. Trimming removed 3 bases from V and 3 bases from J, leaving 9 bases between the germline ends. CDR1 MNHEY and CDR2 SMNVEV are derived from the germline V gene (reference sequence). Libraries came from the immunoSEQ multiplex PCR assay. For the multiplex PCR, a mixture combining 60 forward primers for TCR Vbeta segments and 13 reverse primers for TCR Jbeta segments was used. Amplification of the CDR3 region of rearranged TCR beta genes was performed with a multiplex PCR assay on genomic DNA. The Illumina HiSeq System was used to sequence the amplified TCR beta libraries as 87-base-pair reads. The published analysis was carried out like this. A later analysis counted about 80 million unique TCR beta chains across the 670 or so repertoires, and 10 million to 11 million of these chains were shared by at least two donors. Raw reads were error-corrected and collapsed into unique sequences with a nearest-neighbor algorithm that merged closely related sequences to remove PCR and sequencing errors. Alignment of CDR3 sequences to IMGT reference sequences was used to assign V, D and J gene segments. For a sequence to be retained, a match of at least six nucleotides to both a V gene segment and a J gene segment was required. A rearrangement counted as productive if the CDR3 had no stop codons and remained in frame with V and J, and every other rearrangement counted as non-productive. Following IMGT convention, CDR3 was defined as the stretch from the second conserved V-encoded cysteine up to the conserved J-encoded phenylalanine. Sequences without an unambiguous match to a single V gene segment were excluded from the earlier analysis of about 600 of the donors. In an earlier analysis of 587 of the donors, V segments were called functional above 56.7% productive rearrangements and were called segregating when the between-donor standard deviation exceeded 5%. To diagnose cytomegalovirus status from the catalog of TCR beta chain sequences, a statistical classification framework was built. V and J gene assignment, in a later analysis, came from comparing TCR nucleotide sequences with IMGT/GENE-DB human TR gene sequences. In a later analysis, CDR3 sequences and most-parsimonious VDJ recombination scenarios were assigned using the TCRdist pipeline. In a later analysis, each TCR beta chain was defined by its CDR3 amino acid sequence together with its V-gene family, and reads without a unique V-gene family were excluded. In a later analysis, approximately 640 highly shared, low-generation-probability nucleotide sequences were removed to address suspected cross-contamination and a sequencing artifact. For each public chain, a later analysis derived a clonal expansion index from normalized ranks of inferred template counts within each repertoire. In a later analysis, generation probabilities were computed with a VDJ recombination model fitted to out-of-frame rearrangements, and the resulting probabilities were checked against IGoR. In a later analysis, hypergeometric tests were used to score TCR-TCR, TCR-HLA and TCR-CMV co-occurrence, with a repertoire-size bias correction applied to TCR pairs. False discovery rates were estimated in a later analysis by permuting HLA or CMV assignments 20 times. In a later analysis, co-occurring TCRs were grouped using DBSCAN, and TCRdist sequence similarity was added for clustering within HLA-allele-positive subsets. For co-occurrence clustering, repertoires with fewer than 30,000 or more than 120,000 public chains were excluded, along with five or six repertoires with anomalous nucleotide sharing. TCRdb obtained this table from immuneACCESS and retained in-frame rearrangements with V and J assigned. These tables miss some clones; where compared with another copy, unresolved V genes account for less than half of the shortfall, and the remainder is unexplained. V and J calls and clone size are given by that table; D and trimming were obtained from the DNA. The sample contains some 150,000 clones, about 74% of them found a single time. Of the sample, approximately 4% falls within the top ten clones.

The rearranged segments are TRBV27 and TRBJ2-7; the D gene is perhaps TRBD1, from 5 matching bases. The sequencing sample was made of PBMCs. The receptor was isolated from a man aged 18 to 35 in good health and CMV-seropositive. The CDR3: CASSLQGFYEQYF. The nucleotides read TGTGCCAGCAGTTTGCAGGGATTCTACGAGCAGTACTTC.